A single sample gave rise to the 28 T cell receptor beta chains below, sequenced in a study of blood T cells in healthy people across ages. With a J-beta primer mix and a sample-barcoded 5' primer, a second PCR ran about 6 to 11 cycles. TCRdb independently ran MiXCR on the 5' RACE reads; one entry per CDR3 protein. The sample contains some 1.4 million distinct CDR3 sequences, 42% of which appear only once. The specimen was blood. These receptors came from a woman between 18 and 30 years old in good health.

The chain employs TRBV6-5 and TRBJ2-7, with 7 bases lining up with TRBD2. Trimming at V came to 2 bases and at J to 7 bases, leaving 11 bases not matched to a gene. Germline CDR1 MNHEY, CDR2 SVGAGI. The CDR3 totals 15 residues. CDR3 DNA: TGTGCCAGCAGTTACCGGGGGGTTTCCAACAATGAGCAGTACTTC. Encoded protein: CASSYRGVSNNEQYF.

This clonotype was observed a few times. The chain couples TRBV7-9 to TRBJ1-1; D uncertain. V dropped 9 bases and J dropped 5 bases, with 13 bases sitting between them. Germline CDR1 is SEHNR and CDR2 is FQNEAQ (reference sequence). The CDR3 is 12 residues long. Here the CDR3 reads CARDQGQTEAFF. The CDR3 nucleotides read TGTGCCAGAGATCAAGGGCAGACTGAAGCTTTCTTT.

This clonotype was found once. This chain joins TRBV7-2 and TRBJ1-2; 8 bases fit TRBD1. V gave up 1 base and J gave up 5 bases; unmatched junction bases: 12. CDR1 is SGHTA and CDR2 is FQGNSA in the germline V gene. This CDR3 spans 17 amino acids. In nucleotides, the CDR3 is TGTGCCAGCAGCTTAGGGGTAGGAGGGACAGGAGATTATGGCTACACCTTC. Translating gives CASSLGVGGTGDYGYTF. Filled out from reference TRBV7-2 and TRBJ1-2, the complete variable domain reads GAGVSQSPSNKVTEKGKDVELRCDPISGHTALYWYRQSLGQGLEFLIYFQGNSAPDKSGLPSDRFSAERTGGSVSTLTIQRTQQEDSAVYLCASSLGVGGTGDYGYTFGSGTRLTVV.

The chain uses TRBV20-1 and TRBJ1-2; tentatively, D is TRBD1 (6 bases). The length of the CDR3 is 14 residues. CDR1 and CDR2 from the germline V gene are DFQATT and SNEGSKA (reference sequence). The ends were cut back, 0 bases at V and 6 bases at J, with 14 bases in the middle. The CDR3 sequence is CSARDPRGMDGYTF. CDR3 DNA: TGCAGTGCTAGAGATCCCAGGGGAATGGATGGCTACACCTTC.

V usage is TRBV5-1 and J usage is TRBJ2-7, with a weak D call TRBD1 (7 bases). Germline CDR1 and CDR2: SGHRS and YFSETQ. The CDR3 runs 14 residues. The V gene lost 4 bases and the J gene lost 2 bases, with 13 bases spanning the gap. CDR3 region: CASSRAGQPYEQYF. CDR3 in DNA: TGCGCCAGCAGCAGGGCGGGACAGCCCTACGAGCAGTACTTC.

V gene TRBV3-1 combines with J gene TRBJ2-3; D might be TRBD2 (5 bases). V lost 2 bases and J lost 4, with 10 bases in between. Germline CDR1 is LGHDT and CDR2 is YNNKEL (reference sequence). CDR3 size: 14 residues. CDR3 residues: CASSQNSGADTQYF. The CDR3 DNA is TGTGCCAGCAGCCAAAATTCCGGGGCAGATACGCAGTATTTT.

There are a few counts of this clonotype. The chain recombines TRBV5-1 with TRBJ2-5; 14 nucleotides agree with TRBD2. Germline trimming cut 4 bases from V and 0 bases from J; bases unmatched to any gene: 8. Germline V gene sequence: CDR1 SGHRS, CDR2 YFSETQ. The CDR3 sequence is 18 residues long. The CDR3 bases are TGCGCCAGCAGCCACATTGGGACTAGCGGGGGTTACCAAGAGACCCAGTACTTC. It yields the protein CASSHIGTSGGYQETQYF. The variable domain in full, with the rest retrieved from reference TRBV5-1 and TRBJ2-5, is KAGVTQTPRYLIKTRGQQVTLSCSPISGHRSVSWYQQTPGQGLQFLFEYFSETQRNKGNFPGRFSGRQFSNSRSEMNVSTLELGDSALYLCASSHIGTSGGYQETQYFGPGTRLLVL.

This clonotype occurred a few times. The chain employs TRBV12-3 or TRBV12-4 and TRBJ2-4, with D perhaps matching TRBD2 (6 bases). The CDR3 loop spans 13 amino acids. V lost 6 bases, J lost 1 base, and 7 bases lay in between. The chain's CDR3 is CASRTRAKNIQYF. The DNA for the CDR3 is TGTGCCAGCAGGACTAGGGCCAAAAACATTCAGTACTTC.

The chain couples TRBV10-3 to TRBJ1-4; no firm D call. With 2 bases removed from V and 2 bases from J, the gap between germline ends came to 12 bases. The germline gives CDR1 ENHRY, CDR2 SYGVKD. The CDR3 runs to 16 residues. In DNA, the CDR3 is TGTGCCATCAGTGAGGCATCCGTGTCGACTAATGAAAAACTGTTTTTT. Amino acids: CAISEASVSTNEKLFF.

V gene TRBV2 combines with J gene TRBJ2-1; TRBD2 aligns across 9 bases. With V trimmed by 2 bases and J by 8 bases, 13 bases remained unmatched. The germline V gene encodes CDR1 SNHLY and CDR2 FYNNEI. This CDR3 is built from 17 residues. The CDR3 DNA reads TGTGCCAGCAGTGAAAGGTCGGCGGGACTAGCTTCCCATGAGCAGTTCTTC. It codes for CASSERSAGLASHEQFF. Full variable domain (outside the CDR3, taken from reference TRBV2 and TRBJ2-1): EPEVTQTPSHQVTQMGQEVILRCVPISNHLYFYWYRQILGQKVEFLVSFYNNEISEKSEIFDDQFSVERPDGSNFTLKIRSTKLEDSAMYFCASSERSAGLASHEQFFGPGTRLTVL.

This clonotype turned up a few times. V and J are TRBV20-1 and TRBJ2-3, with D unresolved. CDR1 is DFQATT, CDR2 SNEGSKA, per germline (reference sequence). The CDR3 consists of 13 residues. V shed 7 bases and J shed 1 base, with 12 bases lying between them. CDR3 nucleotides: TGCAGTGACAAAGTCCCGGGCACAGATACGCAGTATTTT. This gives the protein CSDKVPGTDTQYF.

The J gene is TRBJ2-4, the V gene TRBV7-9; 10 bases align to TRBD2. The CDR3 consists of 17 residues. Germline CDR1 reads SEHNR; CDR2 reads FQNEAQ (reference sequence). With 4 bases clipped from V and 6 bases from J, the junction kept 12 bases outside the gene matches. The CDR3 here is CASSSVEAGGLRNIQYF. In DNA, the CDR3 is TGTGCCAGCAGCTCAGTCGAAGCGGGGGGGCTTCGAAACATTCAGTACTTC.

This clonotype was seen more than once but under ten times. V gene TRBV10-3 combines with J gene TRBJ1-5, with TRBD1 identical over 7 bases. Trimming took 3 bases from V and 1 from J; bases not matched to a gene: 0. The CDR3 is 14 residues long. The germline gives CDR1 ENHRY, CDR2 SYGVKD. The CDR3 sequence: CAISEQGSNQPQHF. CDR3 nucleotide sequence: TGTGCCATCAGTGAACAGGGGAGCAATCAGCCCCAGCATTTT.

In this sample, this clonotype turned up a few times. The J gene is TRBJ2-7, the V gene TRBV7-2, with TRBD2 matching 11 bases. There are 15 residues in the CDR3. Germline values: CDR1 SGHTA, CDR2 FQGNSA. J lost 7 bases, V lost 4 bases, and 9 bases had no gene match. The CDR3 DNA sequence: TGTGCCAGCAGCTGGGGACTAGCGGTATCTATAGAGCAGTACTTC. Its translation is CASSWGLAVSIEQYF.

The chain combines TRBV9 with TRBJ1-2, with TRBD1 matching over 9 bases. V trimming: 3 bases; J trimming: 4 bases; junction bases outside the gene matches: 10. The CDR3 runs 16 residues. In germline, CDR1 is SGDLS, CDR2 YYNGEE. CDR3 coding DNA: TGTGCCAGCAGCGCCCAGCGGACAGGGGTTGGCTATGGCTACACCTTC. Translating gives CASSAQRTGVGYGYTF.

About this clonotype itself: The junction departs from germline at one end; a sequencing error may be responsible. The genes are TRBV24-1 and TRBJ1-5, with a weak D call TRBD1 (5 bases). Germline CDR1 is KGHDR and CDR2 is SFDVKD. CDR3 length: 15 residues. CDR3 in amino acids: CATSETGGSNQPQHF. The DNA of the CDR3 is TGCGCCACCAGCGAAACAGGAGGAAGCAATCAGCCCCAGCATTTT.

The rearrangement links TRBV28 to TRBJ1-5; D is unresolved. V was shortened by 5 bases and J by 7 bases, with 15 bases between the two germline ends. Germline V gene data show CDR1 as MDHEN and CDR2 as SYDVKM. The CDR3 is 14 residues long. DNA of the CDR3: TGTGCCAGCAGTCCTCCCCCGCCAAAACAGCCCCAGCATTTT. It codes for CASSPPPPKQPQHF. Filled out from reference TRBV28 and TRBJ1-5, the complete variable domain reads DVKVTQSSRYLVKRTGEKVFLECVQDMDHENMFWYRQDPGLGLRLIYFSYDVKMKEKGDIPEGYSVSREKKERFSLILESASTNQTSMYLCASSPPPPKQPQHFGDGTRLSIL.

Only a few counts were recorded for this clonotype. CDR3 amino acids: CASRGQVVDQPQHF. The CDR3 nucleotides are TGTGCCAGCAGGGGACAGGTTGTAGATCAGCCCCAGCATTTT. The rearrangement uses TRBV12-3 or TRBV12-4 and TRBJ1-5; 8 positions agree with TRBD1. CDR3 length: 14 amino acids. The V segment lost 6 bases and the J segment 5 bases; nucleotides outside the gene matches: 6.

In this sample, this clonotype turned up a few times. The rearrangement joins TRBV4-1 to TRBJ1-2; 10 positions match TRBD1. The CDR3 contains 15 residues. Trimming at V came to 1 base and at J to 7 bases, leaving 6 bases not matched to a gene. Germline lookup yields CDR1 MGHRA and CDR2 YSYEKL. Here the CDR3 reads CASSQVGDRGLGYTF. The CDR3 DNA follows: TGCGCCAGCAGCCAAGTCGGCGACAGGGGGCTTGGCTACACCTTC.

Only a few counts were recorded for this clonotype. This sequence joins TRBV7-9 and TRBJ1-5; D gene ambiguous. CDR1 is SEHNR and CDR2 is FQNEAQ in the germline V gene (reference sequence). V was pared by 11 bases and J by 2 bases, with 19 bases between. The CDR3 covers 15 residues. CDR3 in DNA: TGTGCCCGGGAGGTGGGGATATTAGGCAATCAGCCCCAGCATTTT. Amino acid sequence: CAREVGILGNQPQHF.

The V call is TRBV27, the J call TRBJ2-1; 7 nucleotides match TRBD1. V shed 2 bases and J 7 bases; nucleotides not matched to a gene: 11. CDR3 length: 16 residues. Germline CDR1 MNHEY, CDR2 SMNVEV (reference sequence). The CDR3 sequence: CASSLTRDRVSNEQFF. As DNA, the CDR3 is TGTGCCAGCAGTTTAACAAGAGACAGGGTTAGTAATGAGCAGTTCTTC.

This chain joins TRBV9 and TRBJ2-3; 10 bases line up with TRBD2. Trimming took 2 bases from V and 7 from J; bases not matched to a gene: 4. Germline V gene sequence: CDR1 SGDLS, CDR2 YYNGEE. CDR3 length: 14 residues. The CDR3 protein is CASSVGTSEYTQYF. The CDR3 coding sequence is TGTGCCAGCAGCGTGGGGACTAGCGAGTATACGCAGTATTTT.

The CDR3 loop reads CSARDVPGYTF. The CDR3 bases are TGCAGTGCTAGAGATGTGCCAGGCTACACCTTC. The chain combines TRBV20-1 with TRBJ1-2, with D unresolved. The V and J ends lost 0 bases and 8 bases respectively, with 7 bases between them. Germline loops: CDR1 DFQATT, CDR2 SNEGSKA (reference sequence). CDR3 length: 11 amino acids.

This clonotype appeared a few times. The chain has TRBV7-2 and TRBJ2-7, with TRBD1 matching 8 bases. The CDR3 spans 17 residues. Germline trimming cut 2 bases from V and 0 bases from J; bases unmatched to any gene: 9. Germline loops: CDR1 SGHTA, CDR2 FQGNSA. The CDR3 loop is CASSLRQGTHSSYEQYF. The CDR3 DNA follows: TGTGCCAGCAGCTTACGACAGGGGACCCACTCCTCCTACGAGCAGTACTTC.

Concerning this clonotype itself: One end of the junction is discordant with germline, which a read error may explain. V and J are TRBV12-3 or TRBV12-4 and TRBJ2-5, with D possibly being TRBD2 (6 bases). The length of the CDR3 is 13 residues. Here the CDR3 reads CASRMDYQQTQYF. For the CDR3, the DNA is TGTGCCAGCAGAATGGACTACCAACAGACCCAGTACTTC.

The V and J genes are TRBV7-2 and TRBJ1-1; D is unresolved. The CDR3 runs to 14 residues. Germline V CDR1 and CDR2: SGHTA, FQGNSA. V gave up 2 bases and J gave up 1 base, with 8 bases separating them. CDR3 in DNA: TGTGCCAGCAGCTTATACTACAGGAACACTGAAGCTTTCTTT. This encodes CASSLYYRNTEAFF.

This clonotype was recorded at least ten times. This chain connects TRBV7-2 to TRBJ1-2; D is uncertain. The length of the CDR3 is 13 residues. V was shortened by 4 bases and J by 5 bases, with 11 bases between the two germline ends. Germline lookup yields CDR1 SGHTA and CDR2 FQGNSA. CDR3 coding DNA: TGTGCCAGCAGCTCGCGGCAGGTGTATGGCTACACCTTC. It codes for CASSSRQVYGYTF.

The chain recombines TRBV29-1 with TRBJ1-2; 9 bases line up with TRBD1. Germline CDR1 is SQVTM and CDR2 is ANQGSEA. With V trimmed by 0 bases and J by 0 bases, 2 bases remained unmatched. The CDR3 sequence is 15 residues long. CDR3 sequence: CSVEEGDRANYGYTF. As DNA, the CDR3 is TGCAGCGTTGAAGAGGGGGACAGGGCTAACTATGGCTACACCTTC.